This T cell receptor beta chain was observed in a study of blood T cell repertoires in COVID-19. The CDR3 runs to 17 residues. V lost 4 bases and J lost 4; bases outside the gene matches: 8. Per the germline V gene, CDR1 is LGHNA and CDR2 is YNFKEQ. TCRdb's copy holds only in-frame clones and misses some; the assay was immunoSEQ multiplex PCR. The table lists roughly 250,000 clones, over 65% of them singletons. The sequenced sample was peripheral blood. The sequence was obtained from a woman aged 80 or older with acute or convalescent COVID-19. The chain carries TRBV4-2 and TRBJ1-3, with 12 nucleotides matching TRBD1. This CDR3 is CASSPDGTGGTGNTIYF. Here the CDR3 DNA reads TGTGCCAGCAGCCCAGATGGGACAGGGGGCACCGGAAACACCATATATTTT.